These 16 T cell receptor beta chains came from one sample sequenced in a study of T cells after yellow fever vaccination. TCRdb redid the calling of the 5' RACE reads with MiXCR, one entry per CDR3 protein. The sample has hundreds of thousands of distinct CDR3 sequences, approximately 15% seen once; the top ten hold more than 12%. The sequences come from PBMCs, collected on the day of the yellow fever booster vaccination. These receptors were obtained from a man between 25 and 39 years old who received the YFV17D yellow fever vaccine.

The J gene is TRBJ1-1, the V gene TRBV6-1, with TRBD1 matching over 10 bases. Germline V gene lookup returns CDR1 MNHNS and CDR2 SASEGT. The length of the CDR3 is 14 residues. With V trimmed by 4 bases and J by 3 bases, 2 bases remained unmatched. The CDR3 DNA is TGTGCCAGCAGTGGACAGGGGGCGTACACTGAAGCTTTCTTT. Its translation is CASSGQGAYTEAFF.

The chain is built from TRBV7-7 and TRBJ2-1; 8 bases map to TRBD1. Germline CDR1 SSHAT, CDR2 FNYEAQ (reference sequence). Germline trimming cut 2 bases from V and 8 bases from J; bases unmatched to any gene: 5. This CDR3 has 14 residues. The DNA of the CDR3 is TGTGCCAGCAGCTTAAACAGGGGGGACGATGAGCAGTTCTTC. It codes for CASSLNRGDDEQFF.

This clonotype has just a few counts. The chain links TRBV28 to TRBJ2-1; 15 nucleotides align to TRBD2. CDR3 length: 19 amino acids. Germline CDR1 and CDR2: MDHEN and SYDVKM. Trimming cost V 4 bases and J 2 bases; bases outside gene matches: 9. As DNA, the CDR3 is TGTGCCAGCAGTTCACCGGGACTAGCGGGAGGAGCTGCCTACAATGAGCAGTTCTTC. Its translation is CASSSPGLAGGAAYNEQFF. The full variable domain, its missing parts supplied by reference TRBV28 and TRBJ2-1, is DVKVTQSSRYLVKRTGEKVFLECVQDMDHENMFWYRQDPGLGLRLIYFSYDVKMKEKGDIPEGYSVSREKKERFSLILESASTNQTSMYLCASSSPGLAGGAAYNEQFFGPGTRLTVL.

Only a few counts were recorded for this clonotype. J is TRBJ2-7 and V is TRBV27; D is possibly TRBD2 (6 bases). Germline V gives CDR1 MNHEY, CDR2 SMNVEV (reference sequence). Trimming left V 7 bases short and J 0 bases short, with 28 bases between. The CDR3 totals 19 residues. CDR3 sequence: CASTPPSSKISGSSYEQYF. The CDR3 DNA reads as TGTGCCAGCACCCCCCCTAGCTCTAAAATTAGCGGCAGCTCCTACGAGCAGTACTTC.

This clonotype was detected only a few times. The gene calls are TRBV3-1 and TRBJ1-2; D remains ambiguous. This CDR3 is built from 15 residues. Germline V CDR1 and CDR2: LGHDT, YNNKEL (reference sequence). The V end was cut by 2 bases, the J end by 6 bases, with 16 bases between. CDR3 DNA sequence: TGTGCCAGCAGCCAATCACCGGGAAGATCGAATGGCTACACCTTC. Translation: CASSQSPGRSNGYTF.

This rearrangement joins TRBV7-2 to TRBJ2-5; possibly TRBD2 for D (5 bases). The CDR3 contains 16 residues. The V gene's germline CDR1 is SGHTA and CDR2 FQGNSA. V lost 4 bases and J lost 1, with 16 bases in between. CDR3 protein: CASSSYFGGGQETQYF. The CDR3 coding sequence is TGTGCCAGCAGCTCTTATTTTGGCGGAGGCCAAGAGACCCAGTACTTC.

This clonotype was seen only a few times. The chain employs TRBV5-5 and TRBJ2-7; D gene ambiguous. Deletions cut 4 bases from V and 0 bases from J, with 17 bases between. This CDR3 region has 16 residues. The germline V gene has CDR1 SGHKS and CDR2 YYEKEE (reference sequence). CDR3 DNA sequence: TGTGCCAGCAGCCCATCATTTGACCTTCTCTCCTACGAGCAGTACTTC. Translated, it gives CASSPSFDLLSYEQYF.

The CDR3 reads CASSLASGAGRGQPQHF. The CDR3 DNA reads as TGTGCCAGCAGCTTAGCGTCAGGGGCAGGAAGGGGTCAGCCCCAGCATTTT. J is TRBJ1-5 and V is TRBV7-8; D might be TRBD1 (6 bases). The CDR3 extends over 17 amino acids. V lost 0 bases, J lost 6 bases, and 18 bases lay in between. Germline assignment: CDR1 SGHVS and CDR2 FQNEAQ.

The chain joins TRBV7-9 to TRBJ1-1; no firm D call. Germline CDR1 and CDR2: SEHNR and FQNEAQ (reference sequence). V was clipped by 3 bases and J by 3 bases, with 14 bases between them. The CDR3 extends over 15 amino acids. The CDR3 region is CASSFLGGGDTEAFF. The DNA of the CDR3 is TGTGCCAGCAGCTTTTTAGGAGGCGGGGACACTGAAGCTTTCTTT.

There are a few counts of this clonotype. The chain combines TRBV20-1 with TRBJ2-2, with D possibly being TRBD2 (5 bases). Germline loops: CDR1 DFQATT, CDR2 SNEGSKA (reference sequence). Trimming cost V 3 bases and J 1 base, with 12 bases left between them. The CDR3 length is 15 residues. The CDR3 spells CSARVGGRNTGELFF. The CDR3 nucleotides read TGCAGTGCTAGGGTGGGCGGGCGGAACACCGGGGAGCTGTTTTTT.

The rearrangement joins TRBV30 to TRBJ2-1, with unresolved D. Per the germline V gene, CDR1 is GTSNPN and CDR2 is SVGIG (reference sequence). The germline V and J ends were trimmed by 5 bases and 7 bases, with 9 bases remaining between them. The length of the CDR3 is 11 residues. CDR3 bases: TGTGCCTGGGGGAACCTAAATGAGCAGTTCTTC. This encodes CAWGNLNEQFF.

This clonotype was seen repeatedly, ten times or more. The CDR3 protein is CATSDDKVDQETQYF. The CDR3, as DNA: TGTGCCACCAGTGACGACAAGGTCGATCAAGAGACCCAGTACTTC. The chain couples TRBV24-1 to TRBJ2-5; D uncertain. The V end was cut by 4 bases, the J end by 2 bases, with 13 bases between. The CDR3 totals 15 residues. Germline loops: CDR1 KGHDR, CDR2 SFDVKD.

In its sample, this clonotype was seen many times. The V and J genes are TRBV20-1 and TRBJ2-2; the D gene is possibly TRBD2 (5 bases). Germline V CDR1 and CDR2: DFQATT, SNEGSKA (reference sequence). This CDR3 has 16 amino acids. V was clipped by 0 bases and J by 8 bases, with 19 bases between them. CDR3 in DNA: TGCAGTGCTAGAGAAGCGCTTGCGGGTTATGCGGGGGAGCTGTTTTTT. This gives the protein CSAREALAGYAGELFF.

Only a few counts were recorded for this clonotype. The CDR3 bases are TGCGCCAGCAGCTTGGCTCTAGCGGGAGGGCTCGGGACCTACGAGCAGTACTTC. Protein sequence: CASSLALAGGLGTYEQYF. The V and J genes are TRBV5-1 and TRBJ2-7, with TRBD2 matching 12 bases. The CDR3 is 18 residues long. V shed 0 bases and J 2 bases; nucleotides not matched to a gene: 9. CDR1 is SGHRS, CDR2 YFSETQ, per germline.

This clonotype was recorded a few times. The CDR3 loop is CSARPAESSYGYTF. CDR3 coding DNA: TGCAGTGCTAGGCCGGCAGAGTCTTCGTATGGCTACACCTTC. This chain connects TRBV20-1 to TRBJ1-2; no reliable D call. CDR1 is DFQATT and CDR2 is SNEGSKA in the germline V gene (reference sequence). V was shortened by 3 bases and J by 5 bases, with 16 bases between the two germline ends. The length of the CDR3 is 14 residues.

As DNA, the CDR3 is TGTGCCAGCAGTAATCGGCACGAGCAGTACTTC. Protein sequence: CASSNRHEQYF. The chain has TRBV27 and TRBJ2-7; unclear D gene. CDR1 is MNHEY and CDR2 is SMNVEV in the germline V gene (reference sequence). The germline V and J ends were trimmed by 5 bases and 5 bases, with 7 bases remaining between them. The CDR3 runs 11 residues.